The present T cell receptor (beta chain) was sequenced within a study of control samples from healthy donors and cancer patients. Germline CDR1 is MNHEY and CDR2 is SMNVEV (reference sequence). The CDR3 is made up of 20 amino acids. The V segment lost 1 base and the J segment 2 bases; nucleotides outside the gene matches: 14. Some clones are missing from TCRdb's copy, which holds only in-frame ones; the method was immunoSEQ multiplex PCR. The profile shows approximately 110,000 clones, 90% of them singletons. The source material was blood. The chain has TRBV27 and TRBJ2-3; 11 bases line up with TRBD2. This receptor was identified in a human donor in good health. The donor label of this sample is uncertain. CDR3 residues: CASSLYPEAASGGPTDTQYF. The DNA of the CDR3 is TGTGCCAGCAGTTTATATCCCGAAGCGGCTAGCGGGGGGCCCACAGATACGCAGTATTTT.